This T cell receptor (beta chain) is drawn from a study of human T cells and chemical hapten exposure. Study-wide findings and caveats: Those TCRs sitting above 1 in 1000 frequency stayed the same with DPC sensitization.

In its sample, this clonotype was seen a few times. Its antigen is undetermined. During construction of the library, unique molecular identifiers were attached to individual cDNA molecules for quantitative, reproducible TCR counting. Each CDR3 protein is one row after TCRdb ran MiXCR on the RACE reads. The table has 95,000 to 150,000 distinct CDR3 sequences, about 14% seen once. This CDR3 comprises 16 residues. J lost 7 bases, V lost 7 bases, and 13 bases had no gene match. Germline V gene sequence: CDR1 SGHNT, CDR2 YYREEE (reference sequence). Time point described: pre-sensitization, week 0. This sample's treatment: therapeutic diphenylcyclopropenone sensitization with weekly scalp DPC.

The chain couples TRBV5-4 to TRBJ2-2, with 10 bases lining up with TRBD2. The TCR comes from a woman aged 18-35 years with alopecia areata. Some clones in this sample may be carry-over from other donors' samples. The material sequenced was whole blood, taken in connection with sensitization to the hapten diphenylcyclopropenone (DPC). CDR3 residues: CASQISGLAEGGELFF. In DNA form, the CDR3 reads TGTGCCAGCCAGATCAGCGGACTAGCGGAAGGCGGGGAGCTGTTTTTT.